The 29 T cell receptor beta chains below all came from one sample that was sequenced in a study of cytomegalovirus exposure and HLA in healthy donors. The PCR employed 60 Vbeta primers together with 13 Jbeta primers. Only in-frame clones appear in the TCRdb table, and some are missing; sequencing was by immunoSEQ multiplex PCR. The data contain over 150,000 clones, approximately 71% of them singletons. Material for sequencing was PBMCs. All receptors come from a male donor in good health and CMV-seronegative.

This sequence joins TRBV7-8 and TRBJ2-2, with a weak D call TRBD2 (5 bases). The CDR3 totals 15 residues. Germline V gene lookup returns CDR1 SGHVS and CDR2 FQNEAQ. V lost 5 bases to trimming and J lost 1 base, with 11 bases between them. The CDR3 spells CASSLHRENTGELFF. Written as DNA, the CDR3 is TGTGCCAGCAGCCTTCACCGGGAGAACACCGGGGAGCTGTTTTTT.

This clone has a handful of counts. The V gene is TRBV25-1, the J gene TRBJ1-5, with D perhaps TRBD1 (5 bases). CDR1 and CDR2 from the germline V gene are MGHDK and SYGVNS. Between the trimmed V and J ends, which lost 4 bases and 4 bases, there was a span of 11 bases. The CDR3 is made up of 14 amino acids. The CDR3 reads CASSGRPGNQPQHF. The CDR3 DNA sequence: TGTGCCAGCAGTGGTAGGCCAGGGAATCAGCCCCAGCATTTT.

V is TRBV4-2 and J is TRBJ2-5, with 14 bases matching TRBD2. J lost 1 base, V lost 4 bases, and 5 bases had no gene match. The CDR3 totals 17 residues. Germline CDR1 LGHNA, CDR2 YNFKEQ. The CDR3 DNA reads TGTGCCAGCAGCCCGGTCGGACTAGCGGGGGGCCAAGAGACCCAGTACTTC. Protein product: CASSPVGLAGGQETQYF.

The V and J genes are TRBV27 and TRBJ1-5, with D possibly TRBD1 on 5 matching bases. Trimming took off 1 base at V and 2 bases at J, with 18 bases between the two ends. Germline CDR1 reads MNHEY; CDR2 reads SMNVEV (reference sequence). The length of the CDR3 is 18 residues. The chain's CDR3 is CASSLWGGADIGNQPQHF. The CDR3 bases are TGTGCCAGCAGTTTATGGGGCGGGGCGGATATAGGCAATCAGCCCCAGCATTTT.

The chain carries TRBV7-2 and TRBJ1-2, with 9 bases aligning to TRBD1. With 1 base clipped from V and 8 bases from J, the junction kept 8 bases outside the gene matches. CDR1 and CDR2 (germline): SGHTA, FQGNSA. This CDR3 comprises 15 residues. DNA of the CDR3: TGTGCCAGCAGCTTAGACCCGGGACAGGGTAGCGGCTACACCTTC. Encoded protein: CASSLDPGQGSGYTF.

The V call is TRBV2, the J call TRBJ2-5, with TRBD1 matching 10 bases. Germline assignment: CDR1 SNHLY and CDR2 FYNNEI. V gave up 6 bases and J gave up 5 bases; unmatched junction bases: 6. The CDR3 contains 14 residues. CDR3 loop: CASRDRTGGETQYF. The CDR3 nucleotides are TGTGCCAGCAGAGACCGGACAGGGGGGGAGACCCAGTACTTC.

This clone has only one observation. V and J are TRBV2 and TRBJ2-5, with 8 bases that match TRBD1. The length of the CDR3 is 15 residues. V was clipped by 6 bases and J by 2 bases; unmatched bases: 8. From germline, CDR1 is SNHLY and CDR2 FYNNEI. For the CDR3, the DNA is TGTGCCAGCAGCGCTCGGACAGGGAGACAAGAGACCCAGTACTTC. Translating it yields CASSARTGRQETQYF.

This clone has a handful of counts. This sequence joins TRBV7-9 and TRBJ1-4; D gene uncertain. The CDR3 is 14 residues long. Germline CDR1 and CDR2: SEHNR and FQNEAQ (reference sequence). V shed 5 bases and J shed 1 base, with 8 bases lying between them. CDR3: CASSLRETNEKLFF. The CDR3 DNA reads TGTGCCAGCAGCCTCCGGGAAACTAATGAAAAACTGTTTTTT.

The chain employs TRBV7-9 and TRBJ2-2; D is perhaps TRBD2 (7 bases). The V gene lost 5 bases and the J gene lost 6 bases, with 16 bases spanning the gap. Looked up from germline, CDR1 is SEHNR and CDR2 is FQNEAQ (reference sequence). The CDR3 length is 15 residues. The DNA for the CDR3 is TGTGCCAGCAGCCCGGGGGGCAGGGCTCCCGGGGAGCTGTTTTTT. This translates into CASSPGGRAPGELFF. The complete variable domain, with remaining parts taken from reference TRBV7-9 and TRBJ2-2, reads DTGVSQNPRHKITKRGQNVTFRCDPISEHNRLYWYRQTLGQGPEFLTYFQNEAQLEKSRLLSDRFSAERPKGSFSTLEIQRTEQGDSAMYLCASSPGGRAPGELFFGEGSRLTVL.

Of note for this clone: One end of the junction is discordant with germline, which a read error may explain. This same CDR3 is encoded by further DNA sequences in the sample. CDR3 DNA sequence: TGCGCCAGCAGCATCGACACCAATCAACCCCAGCATTTT. This translates into CASSIDTNQPQHF. V is TRBV5-1 and J is TRBJ1-5, with D uncertain. This CDR3 is built from 13 residues. The germline gives CDR1 SGHRS, CDR2 YFSETQ. The whole variable domain, filled in from reference TRBV5-1 and TRBJ1-5, reads KAGVTQTPRYLIKTRGQQVTLSCSPISGHRSVSWYQQTPGQGLQFLFEYFSETQRNKGNFPGRFSGRQFSNSRSEMNVSTLELGDSALYLCASSIDTNQPQHFGDGTRLSIL.

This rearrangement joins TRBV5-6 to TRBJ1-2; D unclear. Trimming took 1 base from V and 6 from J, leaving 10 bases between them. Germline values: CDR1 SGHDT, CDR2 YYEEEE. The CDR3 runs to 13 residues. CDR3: CASSLPPGDGYTF. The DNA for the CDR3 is TGTGCCAGCAGCTTGCCGCCCGGGGATGGCTACACCTTC.

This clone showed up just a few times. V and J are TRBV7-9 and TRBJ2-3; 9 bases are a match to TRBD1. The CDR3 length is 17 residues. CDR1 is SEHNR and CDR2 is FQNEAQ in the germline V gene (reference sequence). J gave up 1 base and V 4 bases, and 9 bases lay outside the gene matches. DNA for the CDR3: TGTGCCAGCAGCTCCGGGACAGGGATCGTCGGCACAGATACGCAGTATTTT. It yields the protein CASSSGTGIVGTDTQYF.

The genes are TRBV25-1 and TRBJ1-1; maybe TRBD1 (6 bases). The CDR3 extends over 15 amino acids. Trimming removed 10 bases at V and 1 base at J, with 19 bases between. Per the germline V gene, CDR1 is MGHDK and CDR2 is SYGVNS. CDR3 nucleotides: TGTGCCACTACAAAACAGGGACACAGGAACACTGAAGCTTTCTTT. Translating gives CATTKQGHRNTEAFF. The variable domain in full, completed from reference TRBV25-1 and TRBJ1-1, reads EADIYQTPRYLVIGTGKKITLECSQTMGHDKMYWYQQDPGMELHLIHYSYGVNSTEKGDLSSESTVSRIRTEHFPLTLESARPSHTSQYLCATTKQGHRNTEAFFGQGTRLTVV.

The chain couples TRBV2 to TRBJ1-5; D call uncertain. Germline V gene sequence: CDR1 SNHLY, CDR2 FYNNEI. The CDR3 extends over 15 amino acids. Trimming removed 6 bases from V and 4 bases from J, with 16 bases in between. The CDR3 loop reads CASRRAERGNQPQHF. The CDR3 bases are TGTGCCAGCAGGAGGGCAGAGCGAGGAAATCAGCCCCAGCATTTT. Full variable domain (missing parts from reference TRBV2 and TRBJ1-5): EPEVTQTPSHQVTQMGQEVILRCVPISNHLYFYWYRQILGQKVEFLVSFYNNEISEKSEIFDDQFSVERPDGSNFTLKIRSTKLEDSAMYFCASRRAERGNQPQHFGDGTRLSIL.

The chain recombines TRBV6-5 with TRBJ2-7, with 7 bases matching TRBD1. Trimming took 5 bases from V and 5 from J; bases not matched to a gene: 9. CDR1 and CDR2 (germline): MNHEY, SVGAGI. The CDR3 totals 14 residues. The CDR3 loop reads CASSRYDDRDEQYF. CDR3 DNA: TGTGCCAGCAGTCGTTACGACGACAGGGACGAGCAGTACTTC.

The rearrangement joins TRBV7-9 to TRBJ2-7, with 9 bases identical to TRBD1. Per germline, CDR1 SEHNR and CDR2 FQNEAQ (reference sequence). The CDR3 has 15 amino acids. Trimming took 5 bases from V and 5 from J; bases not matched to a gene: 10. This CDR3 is CASSPAGTGTHEQYF. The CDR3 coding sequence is TGTGCCAGCAGCCCAGCCGGGACAGGGACCCACGAGCAGTACTTC. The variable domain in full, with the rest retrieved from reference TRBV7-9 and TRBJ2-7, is DTGVSQNPRHKITKRGQNVTFRCDPISEHNRLYWYRQTLGQGPEFLTYFQNEAQLEKSRLLSDRFSAERPKGSFSTLEIQRTEQGDSAMYLCASSPAGTGTHEQYFGPGTRLTVT.

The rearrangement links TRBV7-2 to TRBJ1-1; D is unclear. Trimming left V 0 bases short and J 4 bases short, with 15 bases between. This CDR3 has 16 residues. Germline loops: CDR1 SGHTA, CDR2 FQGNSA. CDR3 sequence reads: CASSLARPQRSTEAFF. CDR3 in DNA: TGTGCCAGCAGCTTAGCGAGGCCCCAAAGGAGCACTGAAGCTTTCTTT.

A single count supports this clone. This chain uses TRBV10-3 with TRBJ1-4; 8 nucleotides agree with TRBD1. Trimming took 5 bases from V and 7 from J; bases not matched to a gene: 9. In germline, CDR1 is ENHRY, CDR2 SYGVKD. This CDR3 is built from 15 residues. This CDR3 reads CAISLEQGAGEKLFF. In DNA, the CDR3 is TGTGCCATCAGTCTTGAGCAGGGGGCGGGTGAAAAACTGTTTTTT.

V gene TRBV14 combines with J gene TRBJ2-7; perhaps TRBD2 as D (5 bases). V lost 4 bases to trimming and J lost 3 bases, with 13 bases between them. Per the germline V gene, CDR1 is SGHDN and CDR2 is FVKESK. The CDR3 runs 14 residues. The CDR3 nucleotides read TGTGCCAGCAGCCCGGGATGGGGTGGCTACGAGCAGTACTTC. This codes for CASSPGWGGYEQYF.

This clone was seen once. CDR3 nucleotides: TGTGCCGCGGGGCAGCGGGAGGGCACAGATACGCAGTATTTT. It encodes CAAGQREGTDTQYF. The rearrangement uses TRBV27 and TRBJ2-3; TRBD2 matches at 9 bases. Per germline, CDR1 MNHEY and CDR2 SMNVEV (reference sequence). The length of the CDR3 is 14 residues. V was clipped by 11 bases and J by 1 base; unmatched bases: 7.

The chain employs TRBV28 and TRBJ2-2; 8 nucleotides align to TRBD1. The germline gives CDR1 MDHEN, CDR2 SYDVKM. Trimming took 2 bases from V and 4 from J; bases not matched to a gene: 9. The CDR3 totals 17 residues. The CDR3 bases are TGTGCCAGCAGTTTAGGCGGGCTACAGGGGGGCACCGGGGAGCTGTTTTTT. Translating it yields CASSLGGLQGGTGELFF.

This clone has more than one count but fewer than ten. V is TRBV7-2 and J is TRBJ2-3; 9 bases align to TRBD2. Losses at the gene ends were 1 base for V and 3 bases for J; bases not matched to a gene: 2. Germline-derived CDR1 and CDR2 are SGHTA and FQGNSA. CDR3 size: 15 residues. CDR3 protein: CASSLGLAVTDTQYF. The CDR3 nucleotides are TGTGCCAGCAGCTTAGGACTAGCGGTGACAGATACGCAGTATTTT.

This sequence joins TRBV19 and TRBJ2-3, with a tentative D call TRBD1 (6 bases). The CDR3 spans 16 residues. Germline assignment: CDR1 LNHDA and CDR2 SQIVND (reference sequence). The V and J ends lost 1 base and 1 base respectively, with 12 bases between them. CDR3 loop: CASSIGKGERTDTQYF. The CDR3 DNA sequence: TGTGCCAGTAGTATAGGGAAGGGGGAACGCACAGATACGCAGTATTTT.

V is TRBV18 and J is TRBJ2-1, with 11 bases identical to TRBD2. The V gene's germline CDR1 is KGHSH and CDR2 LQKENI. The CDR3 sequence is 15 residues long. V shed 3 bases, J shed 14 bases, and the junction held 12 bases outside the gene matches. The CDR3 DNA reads TGTGCCAGCTCACCTCCTAGTAGCGGGAGGGCCGGGAAGTTCTTC. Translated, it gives CASSPPSSGRAGKFF.

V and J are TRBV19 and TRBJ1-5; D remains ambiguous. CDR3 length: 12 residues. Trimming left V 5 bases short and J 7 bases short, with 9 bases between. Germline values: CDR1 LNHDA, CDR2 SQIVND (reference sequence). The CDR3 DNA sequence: TGTGCCAGTAGTTTCCTCGGGCAGCCCCAGCATTTT. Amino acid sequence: CASSFLGQPQHF.

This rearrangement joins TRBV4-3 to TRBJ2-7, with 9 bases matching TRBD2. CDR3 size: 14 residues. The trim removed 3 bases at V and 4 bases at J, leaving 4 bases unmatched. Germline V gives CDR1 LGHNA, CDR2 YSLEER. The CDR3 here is CASSQTLAGYEQYF. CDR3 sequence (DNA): TGCGCCAGCAGCCAGACTCTAGCGGGATACGAGCAGTACTTC.

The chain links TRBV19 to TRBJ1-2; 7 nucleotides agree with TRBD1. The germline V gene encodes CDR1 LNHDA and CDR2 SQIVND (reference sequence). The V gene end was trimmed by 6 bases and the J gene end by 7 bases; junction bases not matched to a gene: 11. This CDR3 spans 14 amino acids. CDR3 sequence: CASRVTGNEAGYTF. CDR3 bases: TGTGCCAGTAGGGTGACAGGGAATGAGGCTGGCTACACCTTC. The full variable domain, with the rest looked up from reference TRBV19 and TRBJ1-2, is DGGITQSPKYLFRKEGQNVTLSCEQNLNHDAMYWYRQDPGQGLRLIYYSQIVNDFQKGDIAEGYSVSREKKESFPLTVTSAQKNPTAFYLCASRVTGNEAGYTFGSGTRLTVV.

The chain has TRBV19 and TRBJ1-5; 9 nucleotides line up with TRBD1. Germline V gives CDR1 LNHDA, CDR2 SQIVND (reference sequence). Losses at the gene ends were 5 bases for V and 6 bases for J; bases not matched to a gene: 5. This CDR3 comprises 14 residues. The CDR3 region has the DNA TGTGCCAGTAGTTGGGACAGGGTCTCTCAGCCCCAGCATTTT. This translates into CASSWDRVSQPQHF. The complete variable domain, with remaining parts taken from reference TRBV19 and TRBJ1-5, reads DGGITQSPKYLFRKEGQNVTLSCEQNLNHDAMYWYRQDPGQGLRLIYYSQIVNDFQKGDIAEGYSVSREKKESFPLTVTSAQKNPTAFYLCASSWDRVSQPQHFGDGTRLSIL.

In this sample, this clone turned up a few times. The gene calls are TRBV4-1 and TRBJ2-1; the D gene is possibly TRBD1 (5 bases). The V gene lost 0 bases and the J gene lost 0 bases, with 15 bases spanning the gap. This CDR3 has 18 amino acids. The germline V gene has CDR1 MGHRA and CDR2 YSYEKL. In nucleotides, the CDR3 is TGCGCCAGCAGCCAAGATCCCCTGACAGTAACCTCCTACAATGAGCAGTTCTTC. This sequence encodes CASSQDPLTVTSYNEQFF.